This TCR beta chain was identified in a study of CD8+CD57+ T cells in acquired aplastic anemia. Flow cytometry had shown expanded CD8+CD57+ cells in the patients chosen for sequencing. Germline CDR1 is SEHNR and CDR2 is FQNEAQ (reference sequence). The CDR3 has 18 residues. Trimming left V 2 bases short and J 2 bases short, with 22 bases between. CDR3 and TCR beta VDJ profiling relied on genomic DNA as the template. One entry per CDR3 protein, called by TCRdb with MiXCR from the reads. The repertoire has fewer than 300,000 distinct CDR3 sequences, less than 85% of them found once; the top ten carry roughly two fifths.

The gene calls are TRBV7-9 and TRBJ2-7; D remains ambiguous. The TCR originated in a human donor with aplastic anemia. The sample taken for sequencing was sorted CD4+, CD8+, or CD8+CD57+ T cells (not recorded which) from PBMCs. CDR3 coding DNA: TGTGCCAGCAGCTTACGGCCAGATACGACGTCCCTTGCCTACGAGCAGTACGTC. This encodes CASSLRPDTTSLAYEQYV.